These 14 T cell receptor beta chains originate from one sample sequenced in a study of read filtering for tumor transcriptome and immune sequencing. Molecular barcoded adaptors covering alpha/delta and beta/gamma chains were used on roughly 400 ng RNA. TCRdb used MiXCR to reprocess the reads, holding one entry per CDR3 protein. The sample holds around 130,000 distinct CDR3 sequences, about an eighth seen once. Sample: a population of CD138-negative cells sorted from bone marrow. These receptors came from a donor aged 40 or over with multiple myeloma.

Worth noting for this clonotype: This may come from a read error, since a much larger clone is one base off. The J gene is TRBJ2-7, the V gene TRBV5-1, with 7 positions matching TRBD1. CDR1 is SGHRS, CDR2 YFSETQ, per germline. The CDR3 is 14 amino acids. The V gene end was trimmed by 4 bases and the J gene end by 0 bases; junction bases not matched to a gene: 4. This chain's CDR3 is CASSRDRSSYEQYF. The CDR3 DNA sequence: TGCGCCAGCAGCAGGGACAGAAGCTCCTACGAGCAGTACTTC.

This clonotype was seen at least ten times. This chain joins TRBV7-9 and TRBJ2-3, with TRBD2 as a possible D gene (6 bases). V dropped 6 bases and J dropped 6 bases, with 16 bases sitting between them. The CDR3 contains 14 residues. Germline V CDR1 and CDR2: SEHNR, FQNEAQ (reference sequence). The CDR3 loop is CASSPPSVSDTQYF. DNA of the CDR3: TGTGCCAGCAGTCCTCCTAGCGTATCGGATACGCAGTATTTT.

V usage is TRBV7-9 and J usage is TRBJ2-5, with D unresolved. From germline, CDR1 is SEHNR and CDR2 FQNEAQ (reference sequence). Trimming cost V 0 bases and J 5 bases, with 10 bases left between them. The CDR3 runs to 14 residues. CDR3 protein: CASSLASISETQYF. The DNA for the CDR3 is TGTGCCAGCAGCTTAGCGAGTATTTCGGAGACCCAGTACTTC.

This clonotype was observed at least ten times. In nucleotides, the CDR3 is TGTGCCAGCAGTACCCTAAGGGACAGGGGGATGAACACTGAAGCTTTCTTT. Protein product: CASSTLRDRGMNTEAFF. The J gene is TRBJ1-1, the V gene TRBV25-1, with TRBD1 identical over 11 bases. This CDR3 is 17 amino acids long. V lost 5 bases to trimming and J lost 0 bases; unmatched junction nucleotides: 8. Germline-derived CDR1 and CDR2 are MGHDK and SYGVNS.

CDR3 sequence reads: CASSPNGPVNEKLFF. The CDR3 DNA is TGTGCCAGCAGTCCTAACGGGCCAGTAAATGAAAAACTGTTTTTT. The J gene is TRBJ1-4, the V gene TRBV7-6; no clear D gene. Trimming removed 6 bases from V and 5 bases from J, with 16 bases in between. CDR1 SGHVS and CDR2 FNYEAQ come from the germline V gene. CDR3 length equals 15 residues.

With respect to this clonotype: One junction end disagrees with the germline gene, perhaps due to a read error. The chain combines TRBV12-3 or TRBV12-4 with TRBJ1-1; TRBD1 is a possible D gene (6 bases). CDR3 length equals 13 residues. Here the CDR3 reads CASSPLGGAETFF. The CDR3 coding sequence is TGTGCCAGCAGTCCCCTGGGGGGCGCTGAAACTTTCTTT.

This clonotype was counted ten times or more. This sequence joins TRBV6-5 and TRBJ1-2, with 7 bases aligning to TRBD1. This CDR3 has 13 residues. Trimming at V came to 5 bases and at J to 4 bases, leaving 4 bases not matched to a gene. Germline CDR1 and CDR2: MNHEY and SVGAGI. CDR3 in DNA: TGTGCCAGCAGTACCCGGGACAGCTATGGCTACACCTTC. Its protein product is CASSTRDSYGYTF.

This clonotype has more than one count but fewer than ten. The chain couples TRBV28 to TRBJ1-2; possibly TRBD1 for D (5 bases). This CDR3 is 14 amino acids long. The ends were cut back, 5 bases at V and 0 bases at J, with 10 bases in the middle. Germline values: CDR1 MDHEN, CDR2 SYDVKM. In DNA form, the CDR3 reads TGTGCCAGCAGTCGGGGGACCGCTAACTATGGCTACACCTTC. This gives the protein CASSRGTANYGYTF.

This clonotype was picked up many times. V and J are TRBV12-3 or TRBV12-4 and TRBJ1-5, with 10 bases fitting TRBD1. The trim removed 6 bases at V and 5 bases at J, leaving 4 bases unmatched. The CDR3 extends over 14 amino acids. CDR3 residues: CASRGQGRYQPQHF. The CDR3 region has the DNA TGTGCCAGCAGGGGACAGGGGCGATATCAGCCCCAGCATTTT.

The J gene is TRBJ2-3, the V gene TRBV7-9, with 8 bases that match TRBD1. The ends lost 3 bases at V and 6 bases at J; junction bases unmatched: 11. Germline-derived CDR1 and CDR2 are SEHNR and FQNEAQ (reference sequence). The CDR3 is made up of 16 amino acids. CDR3 region: CASSFRTGPSADTQYF. CDR3 DNA sequence: TGTGCCAGCAGCTTTCGGACAGGGCCCTCGGCGGATACGCAGTATTTT.

Concerning this clonotype: This is likely a read error, given that the CDR3 carries no conserved phenylalanine or tryptophan at its end. The gene calls are TRBV7-9 and TRBJ2-2; D uncertain. CDR3 size: 12 residues. CDR1 is SEHNR, CDR2 FQNEAQ, per germline (reference sequence). V shed 3 bases and J shed 6 bases, with 5 bases lying between them. CDR3 sequence reads: CASSLDPGELFL. The CDR3 bases are TGTGCCAGCAGCTTGGATCCCGGGGAGCTGTTTCTT.

A remark on this clonotype: Since the CDR3 does not end with the conserved phenylalanine or tryptophan, this likely comes from a read error. The rearrangement uses TRBV7-9 and TRBJ2-3, with D perhaps matching TRBD2 (6 bases). Germline V lookup: CDR1 SEHNR, CDR2 FQNEAQ (reference sequence). Between the trimmed V and J ends, which lost 5 bases and 1 base, there was a span of 7 bases. The CDR3 runs to 13 residues. CDR3 residues: CASSPSGTDTQYS. The CDR3 DNA reads as TGTGCCAGCAGCCCTAGCGGCACAGATACGCAGTATTCT.

The chain employs TRBV18 and TRBJ2-5; the match to TRBD2 covers 8 bases. Germline-derived CDR1 and CDR2 are KGHSH and LQKENI. J was trimmed by 5 bases and V by 1 base; bases with no gene match: 6. The CDR3 length is 15 residues. DNA of the CDR3: TGTGCCAGCTCACCACGCAGGCTAGCGGGCGAGACCCAGTACTTC. Translation: CASSPRRLAGETQYF.

As for this clonotype: At one end the junction does not follow the germline gene, possibly because of a read error. The gene calls are TRBV19 and TRBJ1-6; D remains unclear. CDR1 is LNHDA and CDR2 is SQIVND in the germline V gene (reference sequence). The CDR3 totals 14 residues. The CDR3 loop is CASSSSQTNSSLHF. CDR3 in DNA: TGTGCCAGTAGTAGTAGTCAGACCAATTCATCCCTCCACTTT.